Listed below are T cell receptor beta chains from one sample, sequenced in a study of shared clonotypes between healthy human individuals. The assay was immunoSEQ multiplex PCR, and TCRdb's table has in-frame clones only and misses some. The top ten hold roughly 13% of the sample, which has approximately 470,000 clones, around 85% seen once. Source material: PBMCs. These receptors all stem from a woman aged 35 to 49 in good health. Some clones in this sample may be carry-over from other donors' samples. Both conserved end residues are part of each CDR3. Fields, in order: D gene, J gene, clone size, V gene, CDR3 protein, CDR3 DNA. A D gene is named only where the DNA matches it firmly. The size field is filled for only some rows; it gives once, few, many or a size class.

d_call: TRBD2; j_call: TRBJ2-3; clone_size: .; v_call: TRBV5-4; cdr3_aa: CASRPTSGSTDTQYF; cdr3_nt: TGTGCCAGCAGACCGACTAGCGGCTCCACAGATACGCAGTATTTT
d_call: .; j_call: TRBJ1-1; clone_size: .; v_call: TRBV18; cdr3_aa: CASSPVGGDTEAFF; cdr3_nt: TGTGCCAGCTCACCGGTGGGAGGGGACACTGAAGCTTTCTTT
d_call: .; j_call: TRBJ2-1; clone_size: few; v_call: TRBV7-9; cdr3_aa: CASSFTGYNEQFF; cdr3_nt: TGTGCCAGCAGCTTTACCGGGTACAATGAGCAGTTCTTC
d_call: .; j_call: TRBJ1-4; clone_size: .; v_call: TRBV7-9; cdr3_aa: CASSLVGEKLFF; cdr3_nt: TGTGCCAGCAGCTTAGTAGGGGAAAAACTGTTTTTT
d_call: .; j_call: TRBJ2-7; clone_size: .; v_call: TRBV2; cdr3_aa: CASSRKGYEQYF; cdr3_nt: TGTGCCAGCAGCCGTAAGGGCTACGAGCAGTACTTC
d_call: .; j_call: TRBJ1-1; clone_size: few; v_call: TRBV28; cdr3_aa: CASSLLGVTTEAFF; cdr3_nt: TGTGCCAGCAGCCTACTGGGGGTTACCACTGAAGCTTTCTTT
d_call: .; j_call: TRBJ1-1; clone_size: .; v_call: TRBV18; cdr3_aa: CASSPGVALGEAFF; cdr3_nt: TGTGCCAGCTCACCTGGGGTCGCCTTGGGTGAAGCTTTCTTT
d_call: TRBD1; j_call: TRBJ2-3; clone_size: .; v_call: TRBV29-1; cdr3_aa: CSVAKAPGQSTDTQYF; cdr3_nt: TGCAGCGTTGCAAAAGCCCCGGGACAGAGCACAGATACGCAGTATTTT
d_call: .; j_call: TRBJ2-1; clone_size: few; v_call: TRBV7-3; cdr3_aa: CASSLIRGNEQFF; cdr3_nt: TGTGCCAGCAGCTTAATCCGAGGCAATGAGCAGTTCTTC
d_call: .; j_call: TRBJ1-3; clone_size: .; v_call: TRBV5-1; cdr3_aa: CASGDVSGNTIYF; cdr3_nt: TGCGCCAGCGGGGACGTCTCTGGAAACACCATATATTTT
d_call: TRBD1; j_call: TRBJ1-2; clone_size: .; v_call: TRBV25-1; cdr3_aa: CASSEYGDRASGYTF; cdr3_nt: TGTGCCAGCAGTGAATATGGGGACAGGGCCAGTGGCTACACCTTC
d_call: .; j_call: TRBJ2-7; clone_size: few; v_call: TRBV30; cdr3_aa: CAWSVDSYEQYF; cdr3_nt: TGTGCCTGGAGCGTGGACAGCTACGAGCAGTACTTC
d_call: .; j_call: TRBJ1-1; clone_size: .; v_call: TRBV7-2; cdr3_aa: CASSLDMNTEAFF; cdr3_nt: TGTGCCAGCAGCTTAGACATGAACACTGAAGCTTTCTTT
d_call: .; j_call: TRBJ2-7; clone_size: few; v_call: TRBV18; cdr3_aa: CASSQEDGSYEQYF; cdr3_nt: TGTGCCAGCTCACAGGAAGACGGATCCTACGAGCAGTACTTC
d_call: .; j_call: TRBJ1-4; clone_size: once; v_call: TRBV30; cdr3_aa: CAWSLHLEKLFF; cdr3_nt: TGTGCCTGGAGTCTCCACCTCGAAAAACTGTTTTTT
d_call: .; j_call: TRBJ2-7; clone_size: few; v_call: TRBV7-6; cdr3_aa: CASSSPGLYEQYF; cdr3_nt: TGTGCCAGCAGCTCTCCGGGACTCTACGAGCAGTACTTC
d_call: .; j_call: TRBJ1-2; clone_size: .; v_call: TRBV5-4; cdr3_aa: CASSRDRQTNYGYTF; cdr3_nt: TGTGCCAGCAGCCGAGACAGACAAACGAACTATGGCTACACCTTC
d_call: .; j_call: TRBJ1-6; clone_size: .; v_call: TRBV5-1; cdr3_aa: CASSPDYNSPLHF; cdr3_nt: TGCGCCAGCAGTCCGGATTATAATTCGCCCCTCCACTTT
d_call: .; j_call: TRBJ2-7; clone_size: .; v_call: TRBV28; cdr3_aa: CASSFAGLGYEQYF; cdr3_nt: TGTGCCAGCAGTTTTGCGGGGTTAGGCTACGAGCAGTACTTC
d_call: TRBD1; j_call: TRBJ1-1; clone_size: few; v_call: TRBV30; cdr3_aa: CAWSTRTGGPYKAFF; cdr3_nt: TGTGCCTGGAGTACCCGGACAGGGGGGCCGTATAAAGCTTTCTTT
d_call: .; j_call: TRBJ2-1; clone_size: .; v_call: TRBV6-1; cdr3_aa: CASSPDYNEQFF; cdr3_nt: TGTGCCAGCAGCCCCGACTACAATGAGCAGTTCTTC
d_call: .; j_call: TRBJ1-4; clone_size: .; v_call: TRBV28; cdr3_aa: CASSLGGGRTNEKLFF; cdr3_nt: TGTGCCAGCAGTTTAGGGGGAGGACGGACTAATGAAAAACTGTTTTTT
d_call: TRBD1; j_call: TRBJ2-1; clone_size: .; v_call: TRBV2; cdr3_aa: CASSRDRGHEQFF; cdr3_nt: TGTGCCAGCAGTAGGGACAGGGGCCATGAGCAGTTCTTC
d_call: .; j_call: TRBJ2-7; clone_size: .; v_call: TRBV5-6; cdr3_aa: CASSLLGRMSSYEQYF; cdr3_nt: TGTGCCAGCAGCTTGTTAGGCAGGATGAGCTCCTACGAGCAGTACTTC
d_call: TRBD2; j_call: TRBJ2-2; clone_size: .; v_call: TRBV7-9; cdr3_aa: CASSLAPGLAFGELFF; cdr3_nt: TGTGCCAGCAGCTTAGCTCCGGGACTAGCTTTCGGGGAGCTGTTTTTT
d_call: .; j_call: TRBJ2-1; clone_size: .; v_call: TRBV7-9; cdr3_aa: CASSLVRNEQFF; cdr3_nt: TGTGCCAGCAGCTTAGTCCGGAATGAGCAGTTCTTC
d_call: TRBD1; j_call: TRBJ2-7; clone_size: .; v_call: TRBV29-1; cdr3_aa: CSVWTGGSYEQYF; cdr3_nt: TGCAGCGTTTGGACAGGGGGCTCCTACGAGCAGTACTTC
d_call: TRBD1; j_call: TRBJ1-1; clone_size: .; v_call: TRBV13; cdr3_aa: CASSSAARGLMNTEAFF; cdr3_nt: TGTGCCAGCAGCTCAGCCGCCAGGGGGCTCATGAACACTGAAGCTTTCTTT
d_call: .; j_call: TRBJ2-7; clone_size: .; v_call: TRBV11-2; cdr3_aa: CASSLYVQTYEQYF; cdr3_nt: TGTGCCAGCAGCTTATATGTACAAACCTACGAGCAGTACTTC
d_call: .; j_call: TRBJ2-7; clone_size: .; v_call: TRBV27; cdr3_aa: CASSLGKGYPPSYEQYF; cdr3_nt: TGTGCCAGCTCCTTGGGTAAAGGATACCCCCCCTCCTACGAGCAGTACTTC
d_call: TRBD2; j_call: TRBJ2-5; clone_size: .; v_call: TRBV29-1; cdr3_aa: CSVETSGSRETQYF; cdr3_nt: TGCAGCGTTGAAACTAGCGGGAGCAGGGAGACCCAGTACTTC
d_call: .; j_call: TRBJ2-7; clone_size: .; v_call: TRBV5-1; cdr3_aa: CATRRGPSYEQYF; cdr3_nt: TGCGCCACCCGACGGGGGCCCTCCTACGAGCAGTACTTC
d_call: .; j_call: TRBJ1-1; clone_size: once; v_call: TRBV5-1; cdr3_aa: CASSWSRAQNTEAFF; cdr3_nt: TGCGCCAGCAGCTGGAGTAGAGCCCAGAACACTGAAGCTTTCTTT
d_call: .; j_call: TRBJ2-5; clone_size: .; v_call: TRBV10-3; cdr3_aa: CAISDPNSQETQYF; cdr3_nt: TGTGCCATCAGTGACCCCAACAGTCAAGAGACCCAGTACTTC
d_call: .; j_call: TRBJ1-5; clone_size: .; v_call: TRBV15; cdr3_aa: CATSRDRSNQPQHF; cdr3_nt: TGTGCCACCAGCAGAGATAGGAGCAATCAGCCCCAGCATTTT
d_call: .; j_call: TRBJ1-5; clone_size: .; v_call: TRBV7-6; cdr3_aa: CASSLGHSNQPQHF; cdr3_nt: TGTGCCAGCAGCTTAGGACATAGCAATCAGCCCCAGCATTTT
d_call: TRBD1; j_call: TRBJ2-1; clone_size: many; v_call: TRBV25-1; cdr3_aa: CASSPLQGVGDNEQFF; cdr3_nt: TGTGCCAGCAGTCCGCTACAGGGGGTTGGCGACAATGAGCAGTTCTTC
d_call: .; j_call: TRBJ1-5; clone_size: .; v_call: TRBV18; cdr3_aa: CASSPPGRSNQPQHF; cdr3_nt: TGTGCCAGCTCACCACCAGGGCGAAGCAATCAGCCCCAGCATTTT
d_call: TRBD1; j_call: TRBJ1-5; clone_size: .; v_call: TRBV9; cdr3_aa: CASSAGQGGQPQHF; cdr3_nt: TGTGCCAGCAGCGCAGGACAGGGCGGTCAGCCCCAGCATTTT
d_call: .; j_call: TRBJ2-1; clone_size: .; v_call: TRBV4-3; cdr3_aa: CASSQVPGASSYNEQFF; cdr3_nt: TGCGCCAGCAGCCAAGTCCCCGGGGCCAGCTCCTACAATGAGCAGTTCTTC
d_call: .; j_call: TRBJ2-7; clone_size: .; v_call: TRBV29-1; cdr3_aa: CSVEGNDGSYEQYF; cdr3_nt: TGCAGCGTTGAAGGAAACGACGGGTCCTACGAGCAGTACTTC
d_call: .; j_call: TRBJ2-4; clone_size: once; v_call: TRBV29-1; cdr3_aa: CSVETGDGDIQYF; cdr3_nt: TGCAGCGTTGAAACAGGTGACGGCGATATTCAGTACTTC
d_call: .; j_call: TRBJ2-1; clone_size: .; v_call: TRBV7-9; cdr3_aa: CASSLAYGAYNEQFF; cdr3_nt: TGTGCCAGCAGCTTAGCGTACGGGGCCTACAATGAGCAGTTCTTC
d_call: .; j_call: TRBJ2-7; clone_size: .; v_call: TRBV30; cdr3_aa: CAWREGSSNYEQYF; cdr3_nt: TGTGCCTGGAGGGAAGGGTCTAGCAACTACGAGCAGTACTTC
d_call: .; j_call: TRBJ2-5; clone_size: few; v_call: TRBV4-1; cdr3_aa: CASSQVGFRETQYF; cdr3_nt: TGCGCCAGCAGCCAAGTTGGGTTCCGGGAGACCCAGTACTTC
d_call: .; j_call: TRBJ1-2; clone_size: once; v_call: TRBV5-4; cdr3_aa: CASSRDTSYGYTF; cdr3_nt: TGTGCCAGCAGCCGGGACACGAGCTATGGCTACACCTTC
d_call: .; j_call: TRBJ2-7; clone_size: .; v_call: TRBV7-2; cdr3_aa: CASSLQEDEQYF; cdr3_nt: TGTGCCAGCAGCTTACAGGAGGACGAGCAGTACTTC